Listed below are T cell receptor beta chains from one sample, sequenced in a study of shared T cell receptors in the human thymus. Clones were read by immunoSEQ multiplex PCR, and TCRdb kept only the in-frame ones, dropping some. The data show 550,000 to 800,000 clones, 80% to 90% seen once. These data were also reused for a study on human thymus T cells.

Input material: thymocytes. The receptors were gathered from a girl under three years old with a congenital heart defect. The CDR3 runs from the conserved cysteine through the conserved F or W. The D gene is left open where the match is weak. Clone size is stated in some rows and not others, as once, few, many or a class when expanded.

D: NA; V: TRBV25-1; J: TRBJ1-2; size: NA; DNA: TGTGCCAGCAGTGACCTAACAGGGCCGGCTGAATTCCCCTATGGCTACACCTTC; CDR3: CASSDLTGPAEFPYGYTF
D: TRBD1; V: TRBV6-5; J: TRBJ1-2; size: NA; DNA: TGTGCCAGTAGCCTACAAAGGGGGCTCGGCTATGGCTACACCTTC; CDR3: CASSLQRGLGYGYTF
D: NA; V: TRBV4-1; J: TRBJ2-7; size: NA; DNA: TGCGCCAGCAGCCAAGGGACTCTCCACTCCTACGAGCAGTACTTC; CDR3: CASSQGTLHSYEQYF
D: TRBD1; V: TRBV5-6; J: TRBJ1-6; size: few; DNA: TGTGCCAGCAGCTTGGGAGTTCCGGGACAGGGGTGCGGGTCACCCCTCCACTTT; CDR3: CASSLGVPGQGCGSPLHF
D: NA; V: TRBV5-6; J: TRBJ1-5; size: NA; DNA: TGTGCCAGCAGCTTGGTTGGGAGGGAGCCCAATCAGCCCCAGCATTTT; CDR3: CASSLVGREPNQPQHF
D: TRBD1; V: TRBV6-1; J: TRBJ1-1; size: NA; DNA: TGTGCCAGCAGTGAAGGACAGGGGGACCGGGCTGAAGCTTTCTTT; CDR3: CASSEGQGDRAEAFF
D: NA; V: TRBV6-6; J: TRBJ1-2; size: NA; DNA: TGTGCCAGCAGTTACTCGGCCCCCAGGGATGGCTACACCTTC; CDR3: CASSYSAPRDGYTF
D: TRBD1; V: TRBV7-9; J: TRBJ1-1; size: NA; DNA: TGTGCCAGCAGCTTATGGACAGGGGTCCCCATGAACACTGAAGCTTTCTTT; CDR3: CASSLWTGVPMNTEAFF
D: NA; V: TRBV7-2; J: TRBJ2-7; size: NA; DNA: TGTGCCAGCAGCCCAGCCTACGAGCAGTACTTC; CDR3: CASSPAYEQYF
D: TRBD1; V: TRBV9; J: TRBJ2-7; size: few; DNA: TGTGCCAGCAGCGTAGAAGACAGGGACCCAGCCCACCCCTACGAGCAGTACTTC; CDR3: CASSVEDRDPAHPYEQYF
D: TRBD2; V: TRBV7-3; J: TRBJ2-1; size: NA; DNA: TGTGCCAGCAGCTTACCTAGCGGGGGTAAGGAGCAGTTCTTC; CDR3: CASSLPSGGKEQFF
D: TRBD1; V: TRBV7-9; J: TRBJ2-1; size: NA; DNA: TGTGCCAGCAGCTTAGACAGGGGAACCTACAATGAGCAGTTCTTC; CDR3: CASSLDRGTYNEQFF
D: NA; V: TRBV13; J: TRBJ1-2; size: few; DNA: TGTGCCAGCAGCCCAACGATTGTAGATGGCTACACCTTC; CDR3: CASSPTIVDGYTF
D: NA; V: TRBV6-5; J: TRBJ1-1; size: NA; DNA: TGTGCCAGCAGTGAAGGGGTGAACACTGAAGCTTTCTTT; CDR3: CASSEGVNTEAFF
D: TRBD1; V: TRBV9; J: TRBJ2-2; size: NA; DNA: TGTGCCAGCAGCGTAGAGGACAGGGTGAACACCGGGGAGCTGTTTTTT; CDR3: CASSVEDRVNTGELFF
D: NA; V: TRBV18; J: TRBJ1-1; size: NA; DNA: TGTGCCAGCTCACCTCGGGGGGATTTGACTGAAGCTTTCTTT; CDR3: CASSPRGDLTEAFF
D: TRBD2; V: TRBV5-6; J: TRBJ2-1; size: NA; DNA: TGTGCCAGCAGCTTGGTGACTAGCGGGGGCAATGAGCAGTTCTTC; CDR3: CASSLVTSGGNEQFF
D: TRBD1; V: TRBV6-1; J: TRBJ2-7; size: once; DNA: TGTGCCAGCAGTGAAAGTCCAGGACAGGGGGCATACGAGCAGTACTTC; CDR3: CASSESPGQGAYEQYF
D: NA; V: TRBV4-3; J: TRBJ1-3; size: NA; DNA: TGCGCCAGCAGCCAAGATACTAGAGACGGGAGTGGAAACACCATATATTTT; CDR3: CASSQDTRDGSGNTIYF
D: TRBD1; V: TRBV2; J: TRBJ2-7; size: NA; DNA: TGTGCCAGCAGTGACGGGACAGGGGGATACGAGCAGTACTTC; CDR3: CASSDGTGGYEQYF
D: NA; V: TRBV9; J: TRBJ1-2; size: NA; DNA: TGTGCCAGCAGCGTAGTGGGTACAGGGAGTGGCTACACCTTC; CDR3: CASSVVGTGSGYTF
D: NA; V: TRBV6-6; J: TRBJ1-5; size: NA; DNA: TGTGCCAGCACCCGGTGGGGGGGTCAGCCCCAGCATTTT; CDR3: CASTRWGGQPQHF
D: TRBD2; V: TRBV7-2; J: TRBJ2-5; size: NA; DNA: TGTGCCAGCAGCTTAGGTGGACTAGGGGAGACCCAGTACTTC; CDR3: CASSLGGLGETQYF
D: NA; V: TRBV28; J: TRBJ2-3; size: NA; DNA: TGTGCCAGCAGTTTACGGCGGGGCCTTTCAGATACGCAGTATTTT; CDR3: CASSLRRGLSDTQYF
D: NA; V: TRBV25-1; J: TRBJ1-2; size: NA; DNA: TGTGCCAGCAGTGAAATTTCGACAGAGCACTATGGCTACACCTTC; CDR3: CASSEISTEHYGYTF
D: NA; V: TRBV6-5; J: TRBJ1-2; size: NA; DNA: TGTGCCAGCAGACGGGGACACCGCTATGGCTACACCTTC; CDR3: CASRRGHRYGYTF
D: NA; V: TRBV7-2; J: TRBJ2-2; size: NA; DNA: TGTGCCAGCAGCTCCTTATCCGGGGAGCTGTTTTTT; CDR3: CASSSLSGELFF
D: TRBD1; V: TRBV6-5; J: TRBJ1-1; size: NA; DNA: TGTGCCAGCAGCGACCTGGGACAGACGAACACTGAAGCTTTCTTT; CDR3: CASSDLGQTNTEAFF
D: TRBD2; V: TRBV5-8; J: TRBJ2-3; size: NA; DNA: TGTGCCAGCAGCTTGGATCCTAGCGGGTCCTCGTATACGCAGTATTTT; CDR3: CASSLDPSGSSYTQYF
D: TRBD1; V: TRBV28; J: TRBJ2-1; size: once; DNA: TGTGCCAGCAGTCTCCGACAGGGGCCCGACAATGAGCAGTTCTTC; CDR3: CASSLRQGPDNEQFF
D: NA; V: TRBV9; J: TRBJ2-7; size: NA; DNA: TGTGCCAGCAGCGTAGGAAGGACAGCTTCCTACGAGCAGTACTTC; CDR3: CASSVGRTASYEQYF